The subject of this entry is one TCR beta chain. The table came from immunoSEQ multiplex PCR; TCRdb's copy has only in-frame clones and leaves some out. Counted here are 200,000 to 250,000 clones, roughly 85% occurring once; the ten biggest clones make up less than 4%. This entry belongs to a study of blood T cell repertoires in COVID-19. Clinical history as reported by participants underpinned cohort assignment. Germline loops: CDR1 MNHEY, CDR2 SVGAGI. V was shortened by 6 bases and J by 8 bases, with 14 bases between the two germline ends. The CDR3 loop spans 13 amino acids. This chain links TRBV6-5 with TRBJ2-1; possible D gene TRBD1, 6 bases. The sample taken for sequencing was PBMCs or T cells enriched from blood (not recorded which). The sequence derives from a woman aged 40 to 50 who had been exposed to COVID-19. The CDR3 nucleotides are TGTGCCAGCAGGTACAGGGAGAGCGATGAGCAGTTCTTC. Protein sequence: CASRYRESDEQFF.